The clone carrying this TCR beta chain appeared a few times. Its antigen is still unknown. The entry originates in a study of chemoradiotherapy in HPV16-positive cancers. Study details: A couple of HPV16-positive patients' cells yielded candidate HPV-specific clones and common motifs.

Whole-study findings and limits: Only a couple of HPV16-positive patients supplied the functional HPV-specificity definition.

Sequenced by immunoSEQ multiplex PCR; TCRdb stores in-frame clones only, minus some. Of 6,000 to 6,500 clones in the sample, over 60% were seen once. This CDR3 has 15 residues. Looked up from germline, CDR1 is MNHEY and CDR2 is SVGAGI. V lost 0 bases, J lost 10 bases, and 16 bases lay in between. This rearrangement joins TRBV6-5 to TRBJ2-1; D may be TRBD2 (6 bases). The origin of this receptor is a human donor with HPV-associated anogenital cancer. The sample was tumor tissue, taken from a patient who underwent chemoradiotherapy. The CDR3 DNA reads TGTGCCAGCAGTTACTCGATGGCGGGACGAGGGGAGCAGTTCTTC. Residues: CASSYSMAGRGEQFF.